This entry lists 20 T cell receptor beta chains sequenced from one sample in a study of blood T cell repertoires in COVID-19. Sequencing was performed with immunoSEQ multiplex PCR; in TCRdb, only in-frame clones are kept and a portion is missing. This table has approximately 100,000 clones, 80% to 95% appearing once. Material: peripheral blood. Receptor source: a man aged 50-60 years with active COVID-19.

V usage is TRBV5-1 and J usage is TRBJ2-2; weak D call: TRBD1 (6 bases). CDR3 length equals 14 residues. Germline loops: CDR1 SGHRS, CDR2 YFSETQ. The V and J ends lost 6 bases and 4 bases respectively, with 13 bases between them. The CDR3 reads CASKRDTSTGELFF. CDR3 in DNA: TGCGCCAGCAAACGGGACACTAGCACCGGGGAGCTGTTTTTT.

V usage is TRBV30 and J usage is TRBJ2-1; the match to TRBD2 covers 11 bases. Trimming cost V 2 bases and J 6 bases; bases outside gene matches: 6. Germline CDR1 reads GTSNPN; CDR2 reads SVGIG (reference sequence). The CDR3 runs to 15 residues. CDR3 DNA sequence: TGTGCCTGGAGTCCTAGCGGGAGGACTCTCAATGAGCAGTTCTTC. It specifies CAWSPSGRTLNEQFF.

The chain uses TRBV5-1 and TRBJ2-4; 8 bases match TRBD2. Per the germline V gene, CDR1 is SGHRS and CDR2 is YFSETQ. The CDR3 has 15 amino acids. The V gene end was trimmed by 4 bases and the J gene end by 5 bases; junction bases not matched to a gene: 8. CDR3 residues: CASSIEAGAENIQYF. CDR3 bases: TGCGCCAGCAGCATCGAAGCGGGGGCCGAAAACATTCAGTACTTC.

This chain links TRBV5-1 with TRBJ2-2; TRBD2 aligns across 10 bases. The germline gives CDR1 SGHRS, CDR2 YFSETQ. V trimming: 0 bases; J trimming: 8 bases; junction bases outside the gene matches: 10. The CDR3 has 17 amino acids. The CDR3 nucleotides are TGCGCCAGCAGCTTGGATTCTAGCGGGAGCTTAGGTGGGGAGCTGTTTTTT. It yields the protein CASSLDSSGSLGGELFF.

The rearrangement links TRBV30 to TRBJ2-7; 8 bases align to TRBD2. Unmatched junction bases numbered 15, after V lost 8 bases and J lost 6 bases. Germline V gene lookup returns CDR1 GTSNPN and CDR2 SVGIG (reference sequence). The CDR3 covers 14 residues. CDR3 DNA sequence: TGTGCCCGCAACCGGGAGGGGTCGAGGCGCGAGCAGTACTTC. This gives the protein CARNREGSRREQYF.

This clone was recorded once. The chain recombines TRBV6-6 with TRBJ2-5, with D possibly TRBD1 on 5 matching bases. The CDR3 runs 14 residues. The V and J ends lost 5 bases and 5 bases respectively, with 15 bases between them. The germline gives CDR1 MNHNY, CDR2 SVGAGI (reference sequence). The CDR3 region is CASSPEDSLETQYF. In nucleotides, the CDR3 is TGTGCCAGCAGTCCCGAAGACAGCCTGGAGACCCAGTACTTC.

The chain links TRBV5-1 to TRBJ2-7, with 7 nucleotides matching TRBD1. J lost 4 bases, V lost 2 bases, and 3 bases had no gene match. There are 13 residues in the CDR3. CDR1 SGHRS and CDR2 YFSETQ come from the germline V gene. The CDR3 DNA follows: TGCGCCAGCAGCTTCGGGACAGCGTACGAGCAGTACTTC. Its protein is CASSFGTAYEQYF.

The chain is built from TRBV24-1 and TRBJ2-1; 8 bases map to TRBD1. The CDR3 consists of 14 residues. The ends lost 0 bases at V and 15 bases at J; junction bases unmatched: 9. Germline V gene data show CDR1 as KGHDR and CDR2 as SFDVKD. The CDR3 region has the DNA TGTGCCACCAGTGATTTGAGCGACAGGGGCCGGCCGTTCTTC. Amino acids: CATSDLSDRGRPFF.

The chain uses TRBV30 and TRBJ2-1, with D possibly matching TRBD2 (5 bases). The CDR3 is 14 amino acids. The V gene's germline CDR1 is GTSNPN and CDR2 SVGIG (reference sequence). V gave up 2 bases and J gave up 0 bases, with 8 bases separating them. CDR3 protein: CAWSIASSYNEQFF. For the CDR3, the DNA is TGTGCCTGGAGTATAGCGAGCTCCTACAATGAGCAGTTCTTC. Full variable domain (remainder filled in from reference TRBV30 and TRBJ2-1): SQTIHQWPATLVQPVGSPLSLECTVEGTSNPNLYWYRQAAGRGLQLLFYSVGIGQISSEVPQNLSASRPQDRQFILSSKKLLLSDSGFYLCAWSIASSYNEQFFGPGTRLTVL.

This clone was recorded once. The rearrangement joins TRBV5-1 to TRBJ2-7, with a tentative D call TRBD2 (6 bases). V lost 4 bases, J lost 2 bases, and 13 bases lay in between. The CDR3 is 14 residues long. CDR1 and CDR2 from the germline V gene are SGHRS and YFSETQ. CDR3 amino acids: CASSPPGTPYEQYF. In DNA, the CDR3 is TGCGCCAGCAGCCCGCCCGGGACTCCCTACGAGCAGTACTTC.

The V and J genes are TRBV19 and TRBJ1-1; D is possibly TRBD1 (5 bases). Trimming stripped 7 bases from V and 9 bases from J, with 18 bases between. The CDR3 length is 13 residues. Germline-derived CDR1 and CDR2 are LNHDA and SQIVND (reference sequence). This chain's CDR3 is CASTGQGQRKAFF. The CDR3 DNA reads TGTGCCAGTACAGGCCAGGGTCAACGGAAAGCTTTCTTT.

This clone was picked up one time. This chain connects TRBV6-4 to TRBJ2-1, with D unresolved. The germline CDR1 and CDR2 sequences are MRHNA and SNTAGT. The CDR3 runs to 15 residues. V was clipped by 5 bases and J by 4 bases, with 15 bases between them. Here the CDR3 reads CASSIESSPYNEQFF. CDR3 coding DNA: TGTGCCAGCAGTATTGAGAGTTCGCCTTACAATGAGCAGTTCTTC.

The chain couples TRBV29-1 to TRBJ2-3, with D maybe TRBD2 (6 bases). Germline V CDR1 and CDR2: SQVTM, ANQGSEA. The CDR3 is 11 amino acids. V lost 5 bases and J lost 6, with 9 bases in between. This CDR3 is CSVILADTQYF. CDR3 nucleotides: TGCAGCGTTATACTAGCTGATACGCAGTATTTT.

The rearrangement joins TRBV9 to TRBJ2-1; 11 bases map to TRBD2. Germline loops: CDR1 SGDLS, CDR2 YYNGEE. Germline trimming cut 2 bases from V and 5 bases from J; bases unmatched to any gene: 3. This CDR3 has 15 amino acids. In DNA form, the CDR3 reads TGTGCCAGCAGCGTTCTAGCGGGAGGCGACAATGAGCAGTTCTTC. It codes for CASSVLAGGDNEQFF.

V usage is TRBV29-1 and J usage is TRBJ2-1; D is unclear. This CDR3 has 13 amino acids. V was shortened by 2 bases and J by 1 base, with 6 bases between the two germline ends. Per germline, CDR1 SQVTM and CDR2 ANQGSEA. The CDR3 loop reads CSVETVSYNEQFF. CDR3 in DNA: TGCAGCGTTGAAACGGTATCCTACAATGAGCAGTTCTTC.

J is TRBJ2-3 and V is TRBV9; perhaps TRBD2 as D (8 bases). CDR1 and CDR2 from the germline V gene are SGDLS and YYNGEE. V was cut by 3 bases and J by 2 bases, with 19 bases left in between. This CDR3 contains 17 residues. DNA of the CDR3: TGTGCCAGCAGCGGCGGACTAGCTAGGGGGCTCACAGATACGCAGTATTTT. Encoded protein: CASSGGLARGLTDTQYF. The full variable domain, rest sourced from reference TRBV9 and TRBJ2-3, is DSGVTQTPKHLITATGQRVTLRCSPRSGDLSVYWYQQSLDQGLQFLIQYYNGEERAKGNILERFSAQQFPDLHSELNLSSLELGDSALYFCASSGGLARGLTDTQYFGPGTRLTVL.

This chain joins TRBV3-1 (or the pseudogene TRBV3-2) and TRBJ2-1, with D tentatively TRBD1 (5 bases). V lost 1 base and J 4 bases, leaving 8 bases between the germline ends. Germline CDR1 LGHDT, CDR2 YNNKEL (reference sequence). The CDR3 has 14 residues. DNA for the CDR3: TGTGCCAGCAGCCAAGGGACACTTTACAATGAGCAGTTCTTC. Amino acids: CASSQGTLYNEQFF.

The chain employs TRBV28 and TRBJ1-6, with D uncertain. Germline V lookup: CDR1 MDHEN, CDR2 SYDVKM. This CDR3 spans 15 amino acids. V was cut by 7 bases and J by 0 bases, with 10 bases left in between. This CDR3 is CASNPQNSYNSPLHF. For the CDR3, the DNA is TGTGCCAGCAATCCCCAGAACTCCTATAATTCACCCCTCCACTTT.

This clone was picked up one time. V gene TRBV28 combines with J gene TRBJ2-5; TRBD1 matches 7 bases. J gave up 5 bases and V 2 bases, and 5 bases lay outside the gene matches. The germline CDR1 and CDR2 sequences are MDHEN and SYDVKM. The CDR3 contains 14 residues. The CDR3 spells CASSLPGQVETQYF. In nucleotides, the CDR3 is TGTGCCAGCAGTTTACCCGGACAGGTGGAGACCCAGTACTTC.

As DNA, the CDR3 is TGTGCCAGCAGTTCTCGGAGCAATCAGCCCCAGCATTTT. Translating gives CASSSRSNQPQHF. The rearrangement joins TRBV27 to TRBJ1-5, with D uncertain. Germline assignment: CDR1 MNHEY and CDR2 SMNVEV (reference sequence). Deletions cut 4 bases from V and 1 base from J, with 5 bases between. The CDR3 length is 13 residues.